This T cell receptor beta chain was documented in a study of Ad26.COV2.S vaccination and SARS-CoV-2 variants. General observations from the study: Responses of spike-specific T cells (both CD8+ and CD4+) reportedly showed substantial breadth after vaccination. Comparability of non-spike TCR breadth was observed across vaccine and placebo recipients. There was a possibility that the TCR breadth and depth analyses underestimated total T cell responses.

Sequencing was performed with immunoSEQ multiplex PCR; in TCRdb, only in-frame clones are kept and a portion is missing. The sample contains roughly 300,000 clones, around nine tenths of which appear only once. The CDR3 loop spans 16 amino acids. The J segment lost 2 bases and the V segment lost 6 bases, leaving 10 bases of the junction unmatched. CDR1 is MGHRA and CDR2 is YSYEKL in the germline V gene. About this clone itself: Its specificity is unknown.

Regarding treatment: roughly 20 received Ad26.COV2.S at low or high dose, single or two shots; about 5 received placebo; per-sample allocation not given. Day 63 following the first vaccine or placebo injection was when the samples were taken. This sequence was found in a person between 18 and 60 years old who received the Ad26.COV2.S COVID-19 vaccine or a placebo. Sample: peripheral blood, taken in a trial of Ad26.COV2.S vaccine versus placebo. This chain links TRBV4-1 with TRBJ2-3; TRBD2 matches 8 bases. CDR3 in DNA: TGCGCCAGCAGGCCCCAAGCGGGGGCGTTCACAGATACGCAGTATTTT. Amino acid sequence: CASRPQAGAFTDTQYF.